This T cell receptor (beta chain) came from a study of OX40 agonist ivuxolimab in advanced cancers. Study overall: The patients' treatment was ivuxolimab, an agonistic anti-OX40 (CD134) antibody. Prior checkpoint blockade (anti-PD-1, anti-PD-L1 or anti-CTLA-4) was permitted; about 40% had it. Those treated in dose escalation had hepatocellular carcinoma, melanoma, renal cell cancer or head and neck cancer.

The V gene lost 5 bases and the J gene lost 3 bases, with 20 bases spanning the gap. This CDR3 is 17 amino acids long. From germline, CDR1 is LNHNV and CDR2 YYDKDF (reference sequence). As to this clone: What it recognizes is unknown.

Overall study findings and caveats: In the 0.1-3.0 mg/kg groups, partial responders showed among the lowest expansion.

The method was immunoSEQ multiplex PCR; TCRdb's version includes in-frame clones alone and lacks a portion of them. This sample has nearly 70,000 clones, with 85% to 90% found just once. The V gene is TRBV15, the J gene TRBJ1-3; D is possibly TRBD1 (5 bases). This clonotype was obtained from an adult with an advanced solid tumor such as melanoma, head and neck, liver or kidney cancer. The sequencing used CD4+ or CD8+ T cells sorted from blood, collected in a trial of the OX40 agonist ivuxolimab. The CDR3, as DNA: TGTGCCACCAGCGCCCAGGCCCTAGGGGCAGGTGGAAACACCATATATTTT. Translation: CATSAQALGAGGNTIYF.